This T cell receptor beta chain was profiled in a study of graft-versus-host responses after intestinal transplantation. Trimming cost V 1 base and J 5 bases; bases outside gene matches: 5. Germline-derived CDR1 and CDR2 are MDHEN and SYDVKM. The CDR3 contains 15 residues. Profiled with immunoSEQ multiplex PCR; TCRdb holds only in-frame clones, not every one. This sample has around 89,000 clones, with 85% to 95% found just once. On this clone: Antigen specificity is unknown.

The sequence was obtained from a human donor who was the organ donor for an intestinal transplant. The sample in question was unstimulated CD8+ T cells sorted from spleen or lymph node cells, obtained before transplant. The gene calls are TRBV28 and TRBJ2-5; 9 bases are shared with TRBD1. The CDR3: CASSLFTTGGETQYF. For the CDR3, the DNA is TGTGCCAGCAGTTTATTTACGACAGGGGGGGAGACCCAGTACTTC.